The source of this TCR beta chain is a study of response to subunit inactivated influenza vaccine. V gave up 4 bases and J gave up 0 bases; unmatched junction bases: 8. Germline CDR1 SGHRS, CDR2 YFSETQ. The CDR3 sequence is 16 residues long. Regarding the study as a whole: Authors suggested each seasonal influenza vaccination recruits few new T cells.

Turning to this clonotype: Its antigen remains unknown.

TCRdb re-analysed the RT-PCR reads in MiXCR, keeping a single row per CDR3 protein. The repertoire holds approximately 250,000 distinct CDR3 sequences, roughly an eighth seen once, with roughly 7.7% in the top ten. The sequence derives from a man aged 50 to 59 who received an inactivated influenza vaccine. Here the sequenced sample was non-naive T cells sorted from PBMCs, taken approximately 15 days before vaccination. The rearrangement links TRBV5-1 to TRBJ2-7, with 9 bases matching TRBD1. CDR3 amino acids: CASSPRTGASSYEQYF. The CDR3 DNA reads TGCGCCAGCAGCCCCCGGACAGGGGCCAGCTCCTACGAGCAGTACTTC.